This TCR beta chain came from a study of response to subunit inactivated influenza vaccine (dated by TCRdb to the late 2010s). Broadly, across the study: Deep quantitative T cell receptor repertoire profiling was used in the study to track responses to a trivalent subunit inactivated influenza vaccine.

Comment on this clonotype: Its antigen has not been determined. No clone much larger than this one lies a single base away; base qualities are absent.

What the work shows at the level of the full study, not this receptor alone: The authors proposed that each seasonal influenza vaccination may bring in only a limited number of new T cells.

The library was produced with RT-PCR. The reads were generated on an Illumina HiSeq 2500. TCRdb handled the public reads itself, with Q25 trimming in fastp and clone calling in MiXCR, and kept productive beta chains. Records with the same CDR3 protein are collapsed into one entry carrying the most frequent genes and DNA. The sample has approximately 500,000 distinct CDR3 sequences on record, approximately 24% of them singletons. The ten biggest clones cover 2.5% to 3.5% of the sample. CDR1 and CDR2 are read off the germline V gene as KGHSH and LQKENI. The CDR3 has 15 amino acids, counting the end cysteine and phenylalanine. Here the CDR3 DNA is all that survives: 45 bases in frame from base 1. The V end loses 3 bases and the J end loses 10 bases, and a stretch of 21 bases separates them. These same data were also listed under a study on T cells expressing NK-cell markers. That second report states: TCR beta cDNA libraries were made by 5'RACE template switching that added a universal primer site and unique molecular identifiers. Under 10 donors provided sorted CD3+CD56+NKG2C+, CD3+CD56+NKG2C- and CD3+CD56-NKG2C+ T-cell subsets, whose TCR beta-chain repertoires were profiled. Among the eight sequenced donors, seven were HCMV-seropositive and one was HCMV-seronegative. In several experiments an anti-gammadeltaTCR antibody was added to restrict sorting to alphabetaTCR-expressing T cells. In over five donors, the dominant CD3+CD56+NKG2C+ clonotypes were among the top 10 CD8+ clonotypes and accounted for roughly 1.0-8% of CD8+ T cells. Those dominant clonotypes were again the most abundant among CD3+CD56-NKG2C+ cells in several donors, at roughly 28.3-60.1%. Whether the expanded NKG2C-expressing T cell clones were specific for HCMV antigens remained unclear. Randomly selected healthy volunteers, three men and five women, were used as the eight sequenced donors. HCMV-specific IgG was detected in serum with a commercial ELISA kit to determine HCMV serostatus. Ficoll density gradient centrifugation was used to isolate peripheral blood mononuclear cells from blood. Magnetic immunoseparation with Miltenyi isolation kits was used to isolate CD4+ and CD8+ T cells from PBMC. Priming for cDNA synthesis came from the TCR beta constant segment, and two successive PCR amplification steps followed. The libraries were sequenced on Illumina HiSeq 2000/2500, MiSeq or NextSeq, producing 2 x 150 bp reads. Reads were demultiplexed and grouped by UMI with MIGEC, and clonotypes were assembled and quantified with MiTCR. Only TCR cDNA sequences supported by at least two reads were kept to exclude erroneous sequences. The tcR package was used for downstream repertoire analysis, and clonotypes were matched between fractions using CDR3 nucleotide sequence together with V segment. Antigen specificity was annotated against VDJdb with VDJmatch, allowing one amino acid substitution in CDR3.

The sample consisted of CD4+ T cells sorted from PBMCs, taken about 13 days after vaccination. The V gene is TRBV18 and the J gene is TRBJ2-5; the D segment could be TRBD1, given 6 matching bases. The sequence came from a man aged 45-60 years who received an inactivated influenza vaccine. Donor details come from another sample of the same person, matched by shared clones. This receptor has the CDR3 CASSPQGTGFIDQYF. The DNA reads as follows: TGTGCCAGCTCACCGCAGGGGACGGGCTTTATCGACCAGTACTTC.